This TCR beta chain was captured by sequencing in a study of glioma-infiltrating T cells. Germline CDR1 and CDR2: MDHEN and SYDVKM. The CDR3 has 11 residues. The V end lost 6 bases, the J end lost 5 bases, and 7 bases lay between the germline ends. This clonotype was counted at least ten times. Antigen unknown. Study-level findings and limits: Tissue-blood divergence was below expectation in non-neoplastic patients, above in gliomas. CDR3 overlap between tissue and blood was very small.

The iRepertoire nested amplicon-rescue multiplex PCR amplified TCR alpha and beta CDR3s from RNA. Tissue mRNA or PBMC total RNA, roughly 100-400 ng, went into one-step reverse transcription and amplification. TCRdb itself ran the multiplex PCR reads through MiXCR, one entry per CDR3 protein. The profile covers more than 90,000 distinct CDR3 sequences, with around 42% appearing a single time and around two fifths taken by the ten largest. The specimen sequenced was glioma tissue, nonneoplastic brain tissue, or PBMCs (not recorded which). The sequence was obtained from a human donor with low-grade glioma or glioblastoma, undergoing nonglioma brain surgery, or in good health (not recorded which). The chain has TRBV28 and TRBJ1-1; D is undetermined. CDR3 sequence reads: CASRSGTEAFF. In DNA form, the CDR3 reads TGTGCCAGCAGGTCCGGGACTGAAGCTTTCTTT.